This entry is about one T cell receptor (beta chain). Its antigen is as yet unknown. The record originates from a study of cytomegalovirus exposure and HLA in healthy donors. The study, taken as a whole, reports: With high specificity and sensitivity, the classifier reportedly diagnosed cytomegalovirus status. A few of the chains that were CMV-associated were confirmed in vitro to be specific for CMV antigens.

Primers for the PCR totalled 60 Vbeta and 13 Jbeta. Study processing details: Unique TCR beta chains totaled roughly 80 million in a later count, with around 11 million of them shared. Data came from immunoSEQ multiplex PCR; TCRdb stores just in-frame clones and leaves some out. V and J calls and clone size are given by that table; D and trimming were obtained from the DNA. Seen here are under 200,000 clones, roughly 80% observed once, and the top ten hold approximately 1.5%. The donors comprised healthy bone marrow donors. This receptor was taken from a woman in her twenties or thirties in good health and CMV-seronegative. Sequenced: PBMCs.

The CDR3 is CASRLAGGNYNEQFF. The CDR3 DNA sequence: TGTGCCAGTAGACTAGCGGGGGGGAACTACAATGAGCAGTTCTTC. This chain links TRBV19 with TRBJ2-1; TRBD2 aligns across 13 bases. The CDR3 runs 15 residues. V trimming: 6 bases; J trimming: 3 bases; junction bases outside the gene matches: 2. The germline V gene has CDR1 LNHDA and CDR2 SQIVND (reference sequence).